The rows below give T cell receptor beta chains drawn from one sample of a study of STAT5B mutations in CD4+ large granular lymphocyte leukemia. The protocol was immunoSEQ multiplex PCR, while the TCRdb copy is restricted to in-frame clones and leaves out a portion. The sample has more than 25,000 clones; 65% to 80% are singletons. Sequenced input: CD4+ T cells from blood buffy coats. The receptors shown here come from a human donor in good health. Both conserved end residues are part of each CDR3. The order of the fields is V gene, J gene, clone size, D gene, CDR3 DNA, CDR3 protein. D genes are given only for firm matches. Clone size appears in some rows only: once, few, many, or a class for an expanded clone.

V gene: TRBV6-5
J gene: TRBJ1-1
clone size: NA
D gene: NA
CDR3 DNA: TGTGCCAGCAGTCGACCCCAGAAGGGCACTGAAGCTTTCTTT
CDR3 protein: CASSRPQKGTEAFF

V gene: TRBV19
J gene: TRBJ1-1
clone size: NA
D gene: NA
CDR3 DNA: TGTGCCAGTAGTATACAGGGTTCAACTGAAGCTTTCTTT
CDR3 protein: CASSIQGSTEAFF

V gene: TRBV10-3
J gene: TRBJ2-5
clone size: NA
D gene: TRBD2
CDR3 DNA: TGTGCCATCAGTGAGGCTAGCGGGTTTGAGACCCAGTACTTC
CDR3 protein: CAISEASGFETQYF

V gene: TRBV7-6
J gene: TRBJ2-5
clone size: once
D gene: TRBD2
CDR3 DNA: TGTGCCAGCAGCTTAGTAGGGACTAGCGGGGGGAGAGAGACCCAGTACTTC
CDR3 protein: CASSLVGTSGGRETQYF

V gene: TRBV7-2
J gene: TRBJ2-7
clone size: NA
D gene: TRBD1
CDR3 DNA: TGTGCCAGCAGCTTAGATCGGGACAGTTCCTACGAGCAGTACTTC
CDR3 protein: CASSLDRDSSYEQYF

V gene: TRBV11-2
J gene: TRBJ1-3
clone size: NA
D gene: NA
CDR3 DNA: TGTGCCAGCAGCTCCCTGGGGGGCCTGGACACCATATATTTT
CDR3 protein: CASSSLGGLDTIYF

V gene: TRBV7-7
J gene: TRBJ2-5
clone size: NA
D gene: NA
CDR3 DNA: TGTGCTAGCAGCTCGGACAGCCAAGAGACCCAGTACTTC
CDR3 protein: CASSSDSQETQYF

V gene: TRBV5-1
J gene: TRBJ1-5
clone size: few
D gene: NA
CDR3 DNA: TGCGCCAGCAGCTTGGTCCCTGGGAGCAATCAGCCCCAGCATTTT
CDR3 protein: CASSLVPGSNQPQHF

V gene: TRBV6-6
J gene: TRBJ1-2
clone size: NA
D gene: NA
CDR3 DNA: TGTGCCAGCAAAAAAACCTCAGAACCTGGCTACACCTTC
CDR3 protein: CASKKTSEPGYTF

V gene: TRBV5-1
J gene: TRBJ2-5
clone size: NA
D gene: NA
CDR3 DNA: TGCGCCAGCGGTGACCGACCCAGAATAGAGACCCAGTACTTC
CDR3 protein: CASGDRPRIETQYF

V gene: TRBV6-4
J gene: TRBJ1-2
clone size: NA
D gene: NA
CDR3 DNA: TGTGCCAGCAGTGACCCGGGCCGGGGCTACACCTTC
CDR3 protein: CASSDPGRGYTF

V gene: TRBV5-1
J gene: TRBJ2-3
clone size: NA
D gene: NA
CDR3 DNA: TGCGCCAGCAGCTTGGGGCACCGCCCCGATACGCAGTATTTT
CDR3 protein: CASSLGHRPDTQYF

V gene: TRBV28
J gene: TRBJ1-3
clone size: NA
D gene: NA
CDR3 DNA: TGTGCCAGCAGTTTGTTTGCTGGAAACACCATATATTTT
CDR3 protein: CASSLFAGNTIYF

V gene: TRBV7-2
J gene: TRBJ1-5
clone size: NA
D gene: NA
CDR3 DNA: TGTGCCAGCAGTCCGCCCGGGTTCAATCAGCCCCAGCATTTT
CDR3 protein: CASSPPGFNQPQHF

V gene: TRBV2
J gene: TRBJ1-2
clone size: NA
D gene: NA
CDR3 DNA: TGTGCCAGCGGTGGGGGTGCAGGGGACTATGGCTACACCTTC
CDR3 protein: CASGGGAGDYGYTF

V gene: TRBV6-5
J gene: TRBJ1-2
clone size: NA
D gene: TRBD1
CDR3 DNA: TGTGCCAGCAGTCCCACAGGGGCTTGGGGCTACACCTTC
CDR3 protein: CASSPTGAWGYTF

V gene: TRBV19
J gene: TRBJ1-4
clone size: NA
D gene: TRBD1
CDR3 DNA: TGTGCCAGTAGTATGACTCCGGGACAGGGCGGCGAAAAACTGTTTTTT
CDR3 protein: CASSMTPGQGGEKLFF

V gene: TRBV6-1
J gene: TRBJ1-2
clone size: NA
D gene: TRBD1
CDR3 DNA: TGTGCCAGCAGTGACTACAGGGGTTCGAACTATGGCTACACCTTC
CDR3 protein: CASSDYRGSNYGYTF

V gene: TRBV10-3
J gene: TRBJ1-6
clone size: few
D gene: NA
CDR3 DNA: TGTGCCATCAGTGAGTCTGAGACCGGACCCTCACCCCTCCACTTT
CDR3 protein: CAISESETGPSPLHF

V gene: TRBV11-3
J gene: TRBJ1-1
clone size: NA
D gene: TRBD1
CDR3 DNA: TGTGCCAGCACCTTGGGACAGGAAGCTGAAGCTTTCTTT
CDR3 protein: CASTLGQEAEAFF

V gene: TRBV5-1
J gene: TRBJ2-6
clone size: NA
D gene: TRBD1
CDR3 DNA: TGCGCCAGCAGCTTGGCCCCCGGACAGGGCGGCTCTGGGGCCAACGTCCTGACTTTC
CDR3 protein: CASSLAPGQGGSGANVLTF

V gene: TRBV7-9
J gene: TRBJ2-3
clone size: NA
D gene: TRBD2
CDR3 DNA: TGTGCCAGCAGCTTACAACTAGCGGGGGTAGGCACAGATACGCAGTATTTT
CDR3 protein: CASSLQLAGVGTDTQYF

V gene: TRBV29-1
J gene: TRBJ1-1
clone size: NA
D gene: TRBD1
CDR3 DNA: TGCAGCGTCAGATATGCAGGGGGCGGTGAAGCTTTCTTT
CDR3 protein: CSVRYAGGGEAFF

V gene: TRBV6-1
J gene: TRBJ2-5
clone size: NA
D gene: TRBD1
CDR3 DNA: TGTGCCAGCAGAGGGACAGGGGATGTTACGGAGACCCAGTACTTC
CDR3 protein: CASRGTGDVTETQYF

V gene: TRBV27
J gene: TRBJ2-7
clone size: once
D gene: NA
CDR3 DNA: TGTGCCAGCAGTTTCAAGGGGCTCTACGAGCAGTACTTC
CDR3 protein: CASSFKGLYEQYF

V gene: TRBV19
J gene: TRBJ1-2
clone size: NA
D gene: TRBD1
CDR3 DNA: TGTGCCAGTAGTATAGGCGGGACAGGGGGCTACACCTTC
CDR3 protein: CASSIGGTGGYTF

V gene: TRBV5-1
J gene: TRBJ2-7
clone size: NA
D gene: NA
CDR3 DNA: TGCGCCAGCAGCTTCACAGGTGAAGACGAGCAGTACTTC
CDR3 protein: CASSFTGEDEQYF

V gene: TRBV5-1
J gene: TRBJ1-2
clone size: NA
D gene: TRBD1
CDR3 DNA: TGCGCCAGCAGCTTGGATGGACAGGGATCTGGCTACACCTTC
CDR3 protein: CASSLDGQGSGYTF

V gene: TRBV28
J gene: TRBJ2-2
clone size: once
D gene: NA
CDR3 DNA: TGTGCCAGCAGTTTAGGGCGGGGAATTGTCCGGGAGCTGTTTTTT
CDR3 protein: CASSLGRGIVRELFF

V gene: TRBV10-3
J gene: TRBJ2-1
clone size: few
D gene: NA
CDR3 DNA: TGTGCCTCACGACCGGCAGCTGGGTCTTTCAATGAGCAGTTCTTC
CDR3 protein: CASRPAAGSFNEQFF

V gene: TRBV5-4
J gene: TRBJ1-6
clone size: NA
D gene: NA
CDR3 DNA: TGTGCCAGCAGCTTGGGACAGTCACCACAGATAGGGTCACCCCTCCACTTT
CDR3 protein: CASSLGQSPQIGSPLHF

V gene: TRBV13
J gene: TRBJ1-2
clone size: NA
D gene: NA
CDR3 DNA: TGTGCCAGCAGCCCCGCCGGGACTAACTATGGCTACACCTTC
CDR3 protein: CASSPAGTNYGYTF

V gene: TRBV4-3
J gene: TRBJ1-3
clone size: NA
D gene: NA
CDR3 DNA: TGCGCCAGCAGCCAAGCCGCGGGGTATGGAAACACCATATATTTT
CDR3 protein: CASSQAAGYGNTIYF

V gene: TRBV6-6
J gene: TRBJ2-7
clone size: few
D gene: TRBD1
CDR3 DNA: TGTGCCAGCAGGGTGGCAGGGGGAATTGCCGAGCAGTACTTC
CDR3 protein: CASRVAGGIAEQYF

V gene: TRBV25-1
J gene: TRBJ1-5
clone size: few
D gene: NA
CDR3 DNA: TGTGCCAGCAGTGAAAGTGGGGTCGGCTGGCCCCAGCATTTT
CDR3 protein: CASSESGVGWPQHF

V gene: TRBV6-5
J gene: TRBJ1-5
clone size: NA
D gene: NA
CDR3 DNA: TGTGCCAGCACAAAGACAGATAGCAATCAGCCCCAGCATTTT
CDR3 protein: CASTKTDSNQPQHF